The 2 T cell receptor beta chains below come from one sample, sequenced in a study of T cells in Graves' hyperthyroidism and ophthalmopathy. Researchers took RNA transcripts and amplified the TCR beta CDR3 regions from them. Using the HTBI primer set, a first-round RT-PCR was run on the TCR CDR3. TCRdb analysed the multiplex PCR reads with MiXCR anew, one entry per CDR3 protein. The table records more than 650,000 distinct CDR3 sequences, approximately 14% of them present only once. The sequenced sample consisted of blood. These receptors all stem from a woman under 30 with Graves' hyperthyroidism.

This clonotype turned up a few times. The germline gene is not matched at one end of the junction; a read error may be the cause. The rearrangement links TRBV6-1 to TRBJ2-1; TRBD2 agrees at 10 bases. The CDR3 is 20 residues long. Germline assignment: CDR1 MNHNS and CDR2 SASEGT. CDR3 sequence reads: CASSEALAGPLRSSYKEQFF. The CDR3 DNA follows: TGTGCCAGCAGTGAAGCACTAGCGGGACCACTAAGGAGCTCCTACAAAGAGCAGTTCTTC.

The chain combines TRBV5-1 with TRBJ2-7; TRBD1 agrees at 10 bases. Germline V gene data show CDR1 as SGHRS and CDR2 as YFSETQ. CDR3 length: 14 residues. V trimming: 5 bases; J trimming: 6 bases; junction bases outside the gene matches: 8. CDR3 region: CASRSTGGRVEQYF. CDR3 coding DNA: TGCGCCAGCAGGTCGACAGGGGGCCGCGTCGAGCAGTACTTC.